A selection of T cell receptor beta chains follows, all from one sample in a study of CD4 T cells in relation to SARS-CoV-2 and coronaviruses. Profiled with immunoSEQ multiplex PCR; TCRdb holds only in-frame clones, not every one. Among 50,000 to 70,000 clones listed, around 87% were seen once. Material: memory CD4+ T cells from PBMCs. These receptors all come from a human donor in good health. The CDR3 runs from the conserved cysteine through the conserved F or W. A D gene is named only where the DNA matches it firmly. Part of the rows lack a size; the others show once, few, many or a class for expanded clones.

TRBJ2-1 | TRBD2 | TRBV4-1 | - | TGCGCCAGCAGCCAAGACTTCGGACTAGCGGGATTTGAGCAGTTCTTC | CASSQDFGLAGFEQFF
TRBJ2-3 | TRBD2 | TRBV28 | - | TGTGCCAGCAGTCTTAGCGGGGGGGCCTTTAGAGATACGCAGTATTTT | CASSLSGGAFRDTQYF
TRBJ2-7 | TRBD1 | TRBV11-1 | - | TGTGCCAGCAGCTTCGGTCCCGGGACAGTCTCCTACGAGCAGTACTTC | CASSFGPGTVSYEQYF
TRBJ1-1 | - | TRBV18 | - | TGTGCCAGCTCACCAAAGATTACGCCGAACACTGAAGCTTTCTTT | CASSPKITPNTEAFF
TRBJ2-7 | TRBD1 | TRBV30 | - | TGTGCCTGGGGGCGGGACAGGGAAATATACGAGCAGTACTTC | CAWGRDREIYEQYF
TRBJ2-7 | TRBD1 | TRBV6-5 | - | TGTGCCAGCAGCGGACAGGGGGCTTTCGACGAGCAGTACTTC | CASSGQGAFDEQYF
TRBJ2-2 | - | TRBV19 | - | TGTGCCAGTAGTATGCGGACCTCCGGGGGCACCGGGGAGCTGTTTTTT | CASSMRTSGGTGELFF
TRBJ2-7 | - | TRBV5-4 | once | TGTGCCAGCAGCTTGGGGACTGACGGCTACGAGCAGTACTTC | CASSLGTDGYEQYF
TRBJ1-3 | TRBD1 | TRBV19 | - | TGTGCCAGTAGTGGGGGCTACAGGGGATCCGCTGGAAACACCATATATTTT | CASSGGYRGSAGNTIYF
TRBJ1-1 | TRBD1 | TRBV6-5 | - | TGTGCCAGCAGCCTAACAGGGGATGTCTGGACTGAAGCTTTCTTT | CASSLTGDVWTEAFF
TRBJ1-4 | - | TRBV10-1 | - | TGCGCCAGCAGTGAAGGGTTTAATGAAAAACTGTTTTTT | CASSEGFNEKLFF
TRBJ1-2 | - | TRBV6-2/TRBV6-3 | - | TGTGCCAGCAGTTACGAAGGGGCATCGACTAACTATGGCTACACCTTC | CASSYEGASTNYGYTF
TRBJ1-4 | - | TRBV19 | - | TGTGCCAGTAGTATGGGGTCCAACCCTGAAAAACTGTTTTTT | CASSMGSNPEKLFF
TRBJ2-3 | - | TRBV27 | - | TGTGCCAGCAGTTCCGGGAGTCGAGATACGCAGTATTTT | CASSSGSRDTQYF
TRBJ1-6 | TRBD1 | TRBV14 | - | TGTGCCAGCAGCCAAGATTTTTACAGGGGTCGTTCTCTATTCAATTCACCCCTCCACTTT | CASSQDFYRGRSLFNSPLHF
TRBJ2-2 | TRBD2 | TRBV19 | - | TGTGCCAGTCTGAGGGACTACAACACCGGGGAGCTGTTTTTT | CASLRDYNTGELFF
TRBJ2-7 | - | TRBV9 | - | TGTGCCAGCAGCGTAACTCCAGAATACGAGCAGTACTTC | CASSVTPEYEQYF
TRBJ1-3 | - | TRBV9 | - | TGTGCCAGCAGCGTAGCGCAGTTAGGGGGCTCTGGAAACACCATATATTTT | CASSVAQLGGSGNTIYF
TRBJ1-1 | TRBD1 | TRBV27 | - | TGTGCCAGCAGGTTAGGGGGCGTGGAGAGTGAAGCTTTCTTT | CASRLGGVESEAFF
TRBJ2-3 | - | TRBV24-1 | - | TGTGCCACCGCAGGGGAGGGGAGAGATACGCAGTATTTT | CATAGEGRDTQYF
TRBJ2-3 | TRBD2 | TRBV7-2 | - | TGTGCCAGCAGCTCAAGCGTCTTTACTAGCGGGAGTGAAGATACGCAGTATTTT | CASSSSVFTSGSEDTQYF
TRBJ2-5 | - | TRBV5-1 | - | TGCGCCAGCAGCTTGTTTCCAGGAGAGACCCAGTACTTC | CASSLFPGETQYF
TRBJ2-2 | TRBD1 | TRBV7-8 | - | TGTGCCAGCAGCCATCAAACCGGGACAGGGGGAAACACCGGGGAGCTGTTTTTT | CASSHQTGTGGNTGELFF
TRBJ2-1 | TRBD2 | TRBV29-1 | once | TGCAGCGTTGCGGGGGGGGGAGATGAGCAGTTCTTC | CSVAGGGDEQFF
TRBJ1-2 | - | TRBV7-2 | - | TGTGCCAGCAGCTTTGGACTGGGAAGGTATGGCTACACCTTC | CASSFGLGRYGYTF
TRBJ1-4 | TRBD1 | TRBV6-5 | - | TGTGCCAGCAGTTACTCTCTTTGGACAGGTAATGAAAAACTGTTTTTT | CASSYSLWTGNEKLFF
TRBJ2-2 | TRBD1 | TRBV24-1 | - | TGTGCCACCAGTGATTTAAGGGGGGACAGGGCCAAACGGGAGCTGTTTTTT | CATSDLRGDRAKRELFF
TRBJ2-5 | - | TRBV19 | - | TGTGCCAGTAGTATAATTAGCGACCAAGAGACCCAGTACTTC | CASSIISDQETQYF
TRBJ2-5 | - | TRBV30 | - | TGTGCCTGGAGTGTAAAGGGCACAGAGACCCAGTACTTC | CAWSVKGTETQYF
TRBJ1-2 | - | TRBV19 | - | TGTGCCAGTAGCCGCCGGGGAGGCACCAATGGCTACACCTTC | CASSRRGGTNGYTF
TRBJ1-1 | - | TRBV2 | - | TGTGCCAGCAGCCAACACCCGGAAGCTTTCTTT | CASSQHPEAFF
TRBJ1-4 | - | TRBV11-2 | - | TGTGCCAGCGGAAAAGGAGGAGGTGAAAAACTGTTTTTT | CASGKGGGEKLFF
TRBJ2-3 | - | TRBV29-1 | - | TGCAGCGTTGATGACCCCTACACAGATACGCAGTATTTT | CSVDDPYTDTQYF
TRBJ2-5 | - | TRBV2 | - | TGTGCCAGCACGAACGAGGTGGCTAGTAGAGAGACCCAGTACTTC | CASTNEVASRETQYF
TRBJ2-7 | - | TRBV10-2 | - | TGCGCCAGCAGGGATTGGACAGAGCAGTACTTC | CASRDWTEQYF
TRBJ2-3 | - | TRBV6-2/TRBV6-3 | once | TGTGCCAGCAGTCGCCCCCTCTCGTCGGGCACAGATACGCAGTATTTT | CASSRPLSSGTDTQYF
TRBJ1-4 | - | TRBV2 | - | TGTGCCAGCATCTCCGGGACAACTCATGAAAAACTGTTTTTT | CASISGTTHEKLFF
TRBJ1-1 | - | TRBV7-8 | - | TGTGCCAGCAGCTTAGGCAGGAACACTGAAGCTTTCTTT | CASSLGRNTEAFF
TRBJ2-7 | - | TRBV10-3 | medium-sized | TGTGCCATCAGTGAGTCGAGAGGACCCAGCCACGAGCAGTACTTC | CAISESRGPSHEQYF
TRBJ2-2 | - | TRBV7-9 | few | TGTGCCAGCAGCCCCTCAGGCGGCACCGGGGAGCTGTTTTTT | CASSPSGGTGELFF
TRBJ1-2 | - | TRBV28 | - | TGTGCCAGCAGTTTCGGGGGATACGGCTACACCTTC | CASSFGGYGYTF
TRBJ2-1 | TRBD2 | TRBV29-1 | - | TGCAGCGTTGAAGACAGCGGGAGGGCCTCCTACAATGAGCAGTTCTTC | CSVEDSGRASYNEQFF
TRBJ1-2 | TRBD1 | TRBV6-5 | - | TGTGCCAGCAGGTTGCGGGACAGGGGATCCTATGGCTACACCTTC | CASRLRDRGSYGYTF
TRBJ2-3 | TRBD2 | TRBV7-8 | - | TGTGCCAGCAGCCTACTAGCGAGCGCAGATACGCAGTATTTT | CASSLLASADTQYF
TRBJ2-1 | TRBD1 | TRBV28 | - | TGTGCCAGCAGTTACGACAGGGGTGAGCAGTTCTTC | CASSYDRGEQFF
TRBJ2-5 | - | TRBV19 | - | TGTGCCAGTGGAAAGAACCGGAGGGAGACCCAGTACTTC | CASGKNRRETQYF
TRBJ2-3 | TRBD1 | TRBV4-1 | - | TGCGCCAGCAGCCGCTGGGGACAGGACACAGATACGCAGTATTTT | CASSRWGQDTDTQYF